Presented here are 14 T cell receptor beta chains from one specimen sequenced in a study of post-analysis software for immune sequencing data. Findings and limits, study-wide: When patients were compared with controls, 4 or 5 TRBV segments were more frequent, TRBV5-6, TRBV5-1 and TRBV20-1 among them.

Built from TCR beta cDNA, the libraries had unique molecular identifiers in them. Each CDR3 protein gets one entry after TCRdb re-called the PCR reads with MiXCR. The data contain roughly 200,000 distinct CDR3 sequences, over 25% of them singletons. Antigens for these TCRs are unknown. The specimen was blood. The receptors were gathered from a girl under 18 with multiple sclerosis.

The CDR3, as DNA: TGCGCCAGCAGCTTGGGCCAGGGGGACGAAAAACTGTTTTTT. This gives the protein CASSLGQGDEKLFF. The chain is built from TRBV5-1 and TRBJ1-4; 7 bases are a match to TRBD1. Germline V CDR1 and CDR2: SGHRS, YFSETQ. The V segment lost 0 bases and the J segment 8 bases; nucleotides outside the gene matches: 4. The CDR3 length is 14 residues.

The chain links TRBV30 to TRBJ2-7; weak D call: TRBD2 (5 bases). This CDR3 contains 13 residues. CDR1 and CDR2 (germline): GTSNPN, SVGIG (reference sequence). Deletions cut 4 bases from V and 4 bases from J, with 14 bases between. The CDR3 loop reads CAWTAGIGYEQYF. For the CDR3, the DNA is TGTGCCTGGACCGCGGGTATTGGTTACGAGCAGTACTTC.

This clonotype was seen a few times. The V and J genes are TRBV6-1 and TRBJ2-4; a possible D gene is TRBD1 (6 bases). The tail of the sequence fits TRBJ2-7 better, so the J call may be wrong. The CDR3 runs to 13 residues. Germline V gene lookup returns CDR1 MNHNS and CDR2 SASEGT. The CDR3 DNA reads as TGTGCCAGCAGTGCCAGGGTAGGGGGCGAGCAGTACTTC. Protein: CASSARVGGEQYF.

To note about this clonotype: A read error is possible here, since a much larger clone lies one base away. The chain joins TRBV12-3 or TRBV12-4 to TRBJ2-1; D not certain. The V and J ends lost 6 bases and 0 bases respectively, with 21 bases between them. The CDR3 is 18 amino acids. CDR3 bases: TGTGCCAGCAGGCCGACCCCTGGCCGTTTTGGCTCCTACAATGAGCAGTTCTTC. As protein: CASRPTPGRFGSYNEQFF.

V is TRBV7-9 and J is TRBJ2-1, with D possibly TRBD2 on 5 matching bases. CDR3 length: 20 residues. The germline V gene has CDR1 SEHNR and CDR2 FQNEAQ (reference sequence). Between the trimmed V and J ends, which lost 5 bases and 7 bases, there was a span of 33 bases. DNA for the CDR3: TGTGCCAGCAGCCCAATTCGGCCAGCCGCTTACGGGGTATCTAATAATGAGCAGTTCTTC. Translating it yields CASSPIRPAAYGVSNNEQFF.

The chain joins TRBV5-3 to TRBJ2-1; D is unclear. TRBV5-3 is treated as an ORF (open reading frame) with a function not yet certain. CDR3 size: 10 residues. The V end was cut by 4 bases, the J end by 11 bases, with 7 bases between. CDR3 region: CARSDSKQFF. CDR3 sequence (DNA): TGTGCCAGAAGCGACTCAAAGCAGTTCTTC.

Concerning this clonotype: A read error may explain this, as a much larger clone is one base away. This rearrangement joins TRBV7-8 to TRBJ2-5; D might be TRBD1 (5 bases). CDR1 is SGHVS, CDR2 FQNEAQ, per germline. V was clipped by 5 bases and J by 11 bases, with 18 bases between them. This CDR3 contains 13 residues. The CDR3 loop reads CASSPRQINEQYF. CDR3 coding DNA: TGTGCCAGCAGCCCCCGACAGATCAATGAGCAGTACTTC.

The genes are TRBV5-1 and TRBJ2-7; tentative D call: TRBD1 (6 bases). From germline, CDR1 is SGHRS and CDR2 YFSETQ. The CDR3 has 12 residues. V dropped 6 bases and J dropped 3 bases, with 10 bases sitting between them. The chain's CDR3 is CASNQQGYEQYF. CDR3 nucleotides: TGCGCCAGCAACCAACAGGGCTACGAGCAGTACTTC.

The CDR3 loop reads CASTLGGSGNTIYF. The DNA of the CDR3 is TGTGCCAGCACCCTTGGGGGGTCTGGAAACACCATATATTTT. This chain links TRBV12-3 or TRBV12-4 with TRBJ1-3; possibly TRBD1 for D (5 bases). V was cut by 7 bases and J by 1 base, with 11 bases left in between. This CDR3 contains 14 residues.

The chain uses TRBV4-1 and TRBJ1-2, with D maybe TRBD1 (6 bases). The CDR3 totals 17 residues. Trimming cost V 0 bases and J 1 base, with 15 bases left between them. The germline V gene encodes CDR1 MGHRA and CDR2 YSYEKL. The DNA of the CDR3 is TGCGCCAGCAGCCAAGACGGAGGGACACAGAATAACTATGGCTACACCTTC. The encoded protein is CASSQDGGTQNNYGYTF.

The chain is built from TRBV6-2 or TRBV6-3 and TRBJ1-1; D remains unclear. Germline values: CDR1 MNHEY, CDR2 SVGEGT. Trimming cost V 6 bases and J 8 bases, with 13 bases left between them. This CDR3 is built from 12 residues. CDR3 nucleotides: TGTGCCAGCAGCACCCGGACGGGGGAAGCTTTCTTT. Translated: CASSTRTGEAFF.

CDR3 protein: CSARESAGGADTQYF. CDR3 coding DNA: TGCAGTGCTAGAGAGAGTGCGGGAGGGGCAGATACGCAGTATTTT. The chain employs TRBV20-1 and TRBJ2-3; 9 positions match TRBD2. Germline V CDR1 and CDR2: DFQATT, SNEGSKA (reference sequence). The CDR3 is 15 amino acids. V gave up 0 bases and J gave up 4 bases; unmatched junction bases: 5.

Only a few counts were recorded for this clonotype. The CDR3 here is CASSRSGSTRYEQYF. As DNA, the CDR3 is TGTGCCAGCAGCCGTAGCGGGAGCACCAGGTACGAGCAGTACTTC. The V call is TRBV6-2 or TRBV6-3, the J call TRBJ2-7, with 9 bases matching TRBD2. The V gene's germline CDR1 is MNHEY and CDR2 SVGEGT. CDR3 length: 15 residues. Trimming removed 6 bases from V and 4 bases from J; junction bases left unmatched: 10.

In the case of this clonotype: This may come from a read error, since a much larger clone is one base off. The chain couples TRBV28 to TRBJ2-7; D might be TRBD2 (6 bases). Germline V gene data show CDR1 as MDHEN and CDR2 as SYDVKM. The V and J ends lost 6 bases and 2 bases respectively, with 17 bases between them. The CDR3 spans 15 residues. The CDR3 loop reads CASRGSPRRAYEQYF. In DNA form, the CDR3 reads TGTGCCAGCAGAGGATCTCCTAGGAGGGCCTACGAGCAGTACTTC.